This T cell receptor (beta chain) was observed in a study of T-cell reconstitution after alpha-beta-depleted transplantation in children. The CDR3 has 16 amino acids. Germline lookup yields CDR1 SQVTM and CDR2 ANQGSEA. With V trimmed by 8 bases and J by 4 bases, 11 bases remained unmatched. In regard to this clonotype: Just one base apart from a much larger clone, this may be a read error.

It was with unique molecular identifiers that the TCRbeta library was prepared. TCRdb redid the calling of the PCR reads with MiXCR, one entry per CDR3 protein. The data hold about 240,000 distinct CDR3 sequences, with about 11% observed a single time. This TCR was sampled from a human donor who donated a stem cell graft to a child with acute lymphoblastic leukemia. The sequencing here drew on PBMCs from the stem cell graft donor, taken from the stem cell graft. The chain couples TRBV29-1 to TRBJ2-3; 14 bases are a match to TRBD2. CDR3: CSMVGLAGVSPDTQYF. The CDR3, as DNA: TGCAGCATGGTGGGACTAGCGGGAGTGTCCCCAGATACGCAGTATTTT.